These T cell receptor beta chains were read from a single sample in a study of OX40 agonist ivuxolimab in advanced cancers. Only in-frame clones appear in the TCRdb table, and some are missing; sequencing was by immunoSEQ multiplex PCR. Found here are approximately 50,000 clones, over 85% of them singletons; the top ten hold 15% to 20%. The sample in question was CD4+ or CD8+ T cells sorted from blood, obtained in a trial of the OX40 agonist ivuxolimab. The receptors stem from an adult with an advanced solid tumor such as melanoma, head and neck, liver or kidney cancer. The CDR3 runs from the conserved cysteine through the conserved F or W. A D gene is named only where the DNA matches it firmly. Clone size appears in some rows only: once, few, many, or a class for an expanded clone.

D: NA; size: NA; V: TRBV7-3; J: TRBJ2-1; CDR3: CASSLDQGSYNEQFF; DNA: TGTGCCAGCAGCTTAGATCAGGGGTCGTACAATGAGCAGTTCTTC
D: NA; size: NA; V: TRBV7-9; J: TRBJ1-1; CDR3: CASSFSHVQGSFYTEAFF; DNA: TGTGCCAGCAGTTTTAGTCATGTCCAGGGATCTTTTTACACTGAAGCTTTCTTT
D: NA; size: NA; V: TRBV7-6; J: TRBJ1-2; CDR3: CASSLTENYGYTF; DNA: TGTGCCAGCAGCTTAACCGAAAACTATGGCTACACCTTC
D: TRBD2; size: NA; V: TRBV4-3; J: TRBJ2-3; CDR3: CASSQGVGGVPDTQYF; DNA: TGCGCCAGCAGCCAAGGGGTTGGGGGGGTCCCAGATACGCAGTATTTT
D: NA; size: NA; V: TRBV6-5; J: TRBJ2-7; CDR3: CASSVPGTGSYEQYF; DNA: TGTGCCAGCAGTGTCCCCGGGACCGGATCCTACGAGCAGTACTTC
D: NA; size: NA; V: TRBV19; J: TRBJ2-7; CDR3: CASSTTEQAYEQYF; DNA: TGTGCCAGTAGTACCACAGAGCAAGCCTACGAGCAGTACTTC
D: NA; size: NA; V: TRBV28; J: TRBJ2-1; CDR3: CASRLTRGVSREQFF; DNA: TGTGCCAGCAGACTCACAAGAGGGGTTTCACGTGAGCAGTTCTTC
D: TRBD1; size: NA; V: TRBV9; J: TRBJ2-1; CDR3: CASSNSRQGRSGNEQFF; DNA: TGTGCCAGCAGCAATTCCAGACAGGGGAGGTCAGGAAATGAGCAGTTCTTC
D: NA; size: NA; V: TRBV7-9; J: TRBJ1-4; CDR3: CASSLGYNDPNEKLFF; DNA: TGTGCCAGCAGCTTAGGTTACAACGACCCAAATGAAAAACTGTTTTTT
D: TRBD1; size: NA; V: TRBV6-5; J: TRBJ2-7; CDR3: CASSYLQGASEQYF; DNA: TGTGCCAGCAGTTACTTACAGGGGGCTAGCGAGCAGTACTTC
D: TRBD1; size: once; V: TRBV28; J: TRBJ2-5; CDR3: CASSPGTGVQETQYF; DNA: TGTGCCAGCAGCCCAGGGACAGGCGTTCAAGAGACCCAGTACTTC
D: NA; size: NA; V: TRBV27; J: TRBJ2-4; CDR3: CASSPGPLGSIQYF; DNA: TGTGCCAGCAGTCCGGGACCCCTGGGGTCCATTCAGTACTTC
D: NA; size: NA; V: TRBV19; J: TRBJ1-1; CDR3: CATLGTANTEAFF; DNA: TGTGCCACCTTGGGGACGGCGAACACTGAAGCTTTCTTT
D: TRBD2; size: few; V: TRBV4-1; J: TRBJ2-1; CDR3: CASSLLAVYNEQFF; DNA: TGCGCCAGCAGCCTGCTAGCGGTCTACAATGAGCAGTTCTTC
D: NA; size: NA; V: TRBV7-2; J: TRBJ2-1; CDR3: CASSLGYNEQFF; DNA: TGTGCCAGCAGCTTAGGTTACAATGAGCAGTTCTTC
D: NA; size: NA; V: TRBV28; J: TRBJ2-1; CDR3: CASSFWIYNEQFF; DNA: TGTGCCAGCAGTTTCTGGATATACAATGAGCAGTTCTTC
D: TRBD1; size: NA; V: TRBV27; J: TRBJ2-7; CDR3: CASSFNTGGEQYF; DNA: TGTGCCAGCAGCTTCAATACAGGGGGCGAGCAGTACTTC
D: TRBD2; size: NA; V: TRBV28; J: TRBJ2-7; CDR3: CASSHAGGGRASYEQYF; DNA: TGTGCCAGCAGTCACGCCGGGGGCGGGAGGGCCTCCTACGAGCAGTACTTC
D: NA; size: NA; V: TRBV2; J: TRBJ2-4; CDR3: CASSERTALAKNIQYF; DNA: TGTGCCAGCAGTGAAAGGACAGCGCTAGCCAAAAACATTCAGTACTTC
D: NA; size: NA; V: TRBV25-1; J: TRBJ2-7; CDR3: CASSDTDTSYEQYF; DNA: TGTGCCAGCAGTGATACGGACACCTCCTACGAGCAGTACTTC